The source of this T cell receptor (beta chain) is a study of Ad26.COV2.S vaccination and SARS-CoV-2 variants. As for the study in general: Vaccine-arm donor from the placebo-controlled COV1001 Ad26.COV2.S trial. By the intramuscular route, Ad26.COV2.S was given once, or twice 56 days apart.

Study observations and caveats: Non-spike TCR breadth showed similarity between vaccine and placebo recipients.

A remark on this clone: Its antigen remains unknown.

Assay used: immunoSEQ multiplex PCR; TCRdb lists only in-frame clones, some missing. The sample lists roughly 510,000 clones, roughly 85% occurring once. Regarding treatment: roughly 18 received Ad26.COV2.S at low or high dose, single or two shots; five or six received placebo; per-sample allocation not given. At day 63 after the first vaccine or placebo injection, samples were drawn. Participants' vaccine, an Ad26 vector, delivered Wuhan-strain SARS-CoV-2 spike. Germline CDR1 reads SQVTM; CDR2 reads ANQGSEA. The V gene lost 7 bases and the J gene lost 7 bases, with 16 bases spanning the gap. This CDR3 has 12 residues.

The TCR originated in a person between 18 and 65 years old who received the Ad26.COV2.S COVID-19 vaccine or a placebo. The rearrangement joins TRBV29-1 to TRBJ2-5; TRBD1 might be the D (8 bases). The source was peripheral blood, collected in a trial of Ad26.COV2.S vaccine versus placebo. CDR3 loop: CSGQGTMGTQYF. CDR3 bases: TGCAGCGGACAGGGGACTATGGGGACCCAGTACTTC.